Shown below are 32 T cell receptor beta chains from a single sample sequenced in a study of CD8 T cells in ankylosing spondylitis. TCRdb processed the 5' RACE reads anew with MiXCR; each CDR3 protein has one entry. This repertoire shows roughly 180,000 distinct CDR3 sequences, 9.5% to 15% found once; its top ten account for approximately 15%. The specimen sequenced was blood, either unsorted or a sorted T cell fraction (not recorded which). These TCRs come from a male donor with ankylosing spondylitis or in good health (not recorded which).

In its sample, this clonotype was seen a few times. The chain is built from TRBV11-3 and TRBJ1-1, with D possibly TRBD1 on 6 matching bases. Germline V gene sequence: CDR1 SGHNT, CDR2 YENEEA. This CDR3 is built from 14 residues. Between the trimmed V and J ends, which lost 6 bases and 5 bases, there was a span of 16 bases. CDR3 coding DNA: TGTGCCAGCAGTTCCCCGACAGGAAGGACTGAAGCTTTCTTT. Amino acids: CASSSPTGRTEAFF. The full variable domain, with the rest looked up from reference TRBV11-3 and TRBJ1-1, is EAGVVQSPRYKIIEKKQPVAFWCNPISGHNTLYWYLQNLGQGPELLIRYENEEAVDDSQLPKDRFSAERLKGVDSTLKIQPAELGDSAVYLCASSSPTGRTEAFFGQGTRLTVV.

The CDR3 region has the DNA TGTGCCAGCAGCTTAATGGAGACCCAGTACTTC. This sequence encodes CASSLMETQYF. The V and J genes are TRBV7-9 and TRBJ2-5; unclear D gene. The CDR3 contains 11 residues. V was pared by 2 bases and J by 5 bases, with 3 bases between. Germline CDR1 and CDR2: SEHNR and FQNEAQ (reference sequence).

There are a few counts of this clonotype. This sequence joins TRBV5-1 and TRBJ2-1; a weak D match, TRBD2 (7 bases). The CDR3 loop spans 16 amino acids. Germline CDR1 is SGHRS and CDR2 is YFSETQ. The V end was cut by 4 bases, the J end by 8 bases, with 22 bases between. CDR3 sequence reads: CASSNPKGGRADEQFF. The CDR3 DNA reads TGCGCCAGCAGCAATCCGAAAGGGGGGAGGGCCGATGAGCAGTTCTTC.

The V gene is TRBV4-1, the J gene TRBJ1-5; no clear D. The CDR3 spans 16 residues. Germline CDR1 and CDR2: MGHRA and YSYEKL. The V and J ends lost 0 bases and 0 bases respectively, with 9 bases between them. The CDR3 bases are TGCGCCAGCAGCCAAGATCAACCTTATAGCAATCAGCCCCAGCATTTT. Its protein product is CASSQDQPYSNQPQHF.

The chain couples TRBV20-1 to TRBJ2-7; the match to TRBD2 covers 10 bases. This CDR3 comprises 15 residues. V gave up 8 bases and J gave up 1 base; unmatched junction bases: 11. From germline, CDR1 is DFQATT and CDR2 SNEGSKA (reference sequence). The CDR3 is CSPTPLAGDSYEQYF. The DNA for the CDR3 is TGCAGTCCAACACCGCTAGCGGGGGATTCCTACGAGCAGTACTTC.

The chain employs TRBV12-3 or TRBV12-4 and TRBJ2-7; 7 bases are a match to TRBD2. The J segment lost 2 bases and the V segment lost 5 bases, leaving 12 bases of the junction unmatched. The CDR3 totals 16 residues. CDR3 sequence reads: CASSPEGFAGAYEQYF. For the CDR3, the DNA is TGTGCCAGCAGTCCAGAGGGGTTTGCGGGGGCCTACGAGCAGTACTTC.

V is TRBV15 and J is TRBJ2-7; 7 bases agree with TRBD1. The CDR3 contains 13 residues. Germline values: CDR1 LNHNV, CDR2 YYDKDF (reference sequence). The trim removed 3 bases at V and 3 bases at J, leaving 2 bases unmatched. The CDR3 here is CATSSDRVYEQYF. The CDR3 DNA follows: TGTGCCACCAGCAGTGACAGGGTCTACGAGCAGTACTTC.

This clonotype showed up just a few times. The chain links TRBV20-1 to TRBJ2-5; D uncertain. In germline, CDR1 is DFQATT, CDR2 SNEGSKA (reference sequence). Trimming stripped 3 bases from V and 4 bases from J, with 9 bases between. The CDR3 covers 12 residues. For the CDR3, the DNA is TGCAGTGCTAGCCGAGGTGGAGAGACCCAGTACTTC. Translated, it gives CSASRGGETQYF.

This clonotype turned up a few times. The chain couples TRBV28 to TRBJ2-1; the match to TRBD2 covers 10 bases. After removal of 4 bases from V and 5 bases from J, the junction contained 5 bases not matched to a gene. The CDR3 has 15 residues. Per the germline V gene, CDR1 is MDHEN and CDR2 is SYDVKM. The CDR3 is CASSSGTSGNNEQFF. DNA for the CDR3: TGTGCCAGCAGTTCCGGTACTAGCGGGAACAATGAGCAGTTCTTC.

This clonotype occurred a few times. This chain joins TRBV11-2 and TRBJ2-1; D gene ambiguous. Between the trimmed V and J ends, which lost 1 base and 0 bases, there was a span of 10 bases. Looked up from germline, CDR1 is SGHAT and CDR2 is FQNNGV. CDR3 length equals 16 residues. The CDR3 nucleotides read TGTGCCAGCAGCTTAGTCCCGGATAACTCCTACAATGAGCAGTTCTTC. Translation: CASSLVPDNSYNEQFF.

This chain links TRBV7-2 with TRBJ2-1; tentatively, D is TRBD1 (5 bases). The germline V and J ends were trimmed by 1 base and 5 bases, with 12 bases remaining between them. Germline V gene data show CDR1 as SGHTA and CDR2 as FQGNSA. CDR3 length equals 15 residues. The DNA of the CDR3 is TGTGCCAGCAGCTTAGTGGGGCTCCCGGACAATGAGCAGTTCTTC. Residues: CASSLVGLPDNEQFF.

The chain joins TRBV5-5 to TRBJ2-2; 11 bases are a match to TRBD2. V lost 5 bases and J lost 3; bases outside the gene matches: 9. Germline V CDR1 and CDR2: SGHKS, YYEKEE (reference sequence). The CDR3 spans 17 residues. The CDR3 spells CASRNPRLAGHTGELFF. The CDR3 coding sequence is TGTGCCAGCAGGAACCCTCGACTAGCGGGGCACACCGGGGAGCTGTTTTTT.

This clonotype was detected only a few times. The chain couples TRBV20-1 to TRBJ2-2, with D perhaps matching TRBD2 (5 bases). This CDR3 region has 15 residues. Trimming took off 6 bases at V and 3 bases at J, with 17 bases between the two ends. CDR1 is DFQATT and CDR2 is SNEGSKA in the germline V gene (reference sequence). The CDR3 protein is CSARRGYLHTGELFF. DNA for the CDR3: TGCAGTGCCCGCCGGGGTTACCTACACACCGGGGAGCTGTTTTTT.

This clonotype has just a few counts. The chain couples TRBV7-8 to TRBJ2-1; tentatively, D is TRBD2 (6 bases). The germline gives CDR1 SGHVS, CDR2 FQNEAQ. The V and J ends lost 6 bases and 6 bases respectively, with 12 bases between them. The CDR3 consists of 13 residues. CDR3 amino acids: CASSPSEGNEQFF. The CDR3 DNA is TGTGCCAGCAGTCCTAGCGAGGGCAATGAGCAGTTCTTC.

This clonotype was seen a handful of times. The genes are TRBV6-5 and TRBJ2-2; D is undetermined. Germline-derived CDR1 and CDR2 are MNHEY and SVGAGI. V gave up 0 bases and J gave up 7 bases, with 12 bases separating them. The CDR3 is 15 residues long. CDR3 coding DNA: TGTGCCAGCAGTTACTCGAAAGGGCTCGGCGGGGAGCTGTTTTTT. Translation gives CASSYSKGLGGELFF.

V is TRBV29-1 and J is TRBJ2-5, with a weak D call TRBD2 (7 bases). CDR1 SQVTM and CDR2 ANQGSEA come from the germline V gene. CDR3 size: 15 residues. Trimming shortened V by 6 bases and J by 5 bases, and 22 bases separated the two germline ends. Here the CDR3 reads CSVRGGREFRETQYF. The CDR3 DNA reads TGCAGCGTAAGGGGGGGGCGAGAGTTTAGGGAGACCCAGTACTTC.

V and J are TRBV19 and TRBJ2-7; the D gene is possibly TRBD2 (5 bases). V was trimmed by 2 bases and J by 2 bases, leaving 7 bases between them. Germline CDR1 is LNHDA and CDR2 is SQIVND (reference sequence). The CDR3 covers 13 residues. CDR3 coding DNA: TGTGCCAGTAGTATACCTAGCCCCTACGAGCAGTACTTC. This gives the protein CASSIPSPYEQYF.

With respect to this clonotype: One end of the junction varies from germline; a read error may be responsible. The genes are TRBV12-3 or TRBV12-4 and TRBJ2-3, with TRBD2 matching 9 bases. This CDR3 has 18 amino acids. Here the CDR3 reads CASSHTPDGGRAADTQCF. The CDR3 DNA follows: TGTGCCAGCAGCCACACCCCTGATGGCGGGAGGGCCGCAGATACGCAGTGTTTT.

The chain links TRBV5-4 to TRBJ2-3; unclear D gene. The CDR3 extends over 13 amino acids. V lost 9 bases, J lost 0 bases, and 11 bases lay in between. Germline CDR1 and CDR2: SGHNT and YYREEE (reference sequence). CDR3 DNA: TGTGCCACCGTAGAGTCTAGCACAGATACGCAGTATTTT. This encodes CATVESSTDTQYF. Full variable domain (remainder filled in from reference TRBV5-4 and TRBJ2-3): ETGVTQSPTHLIKTRGQQVTLRCSSQSGHNTVSWYQQALGQGPQFIFQYYREEENGRGNFPPRFSGLQFPNYSSELNVNALELDDSALYLCATVESSTDTQYFGPGTRLTVL.

The V gene is TRBV11-3, the J gene TRBJ1-1; D is undetermined. In germline, CDR1 is SGHNT, CDR2 YENEEA. Between the trimmed V and J ends, which lost 2 bases and 4 bases, there was a span of 2 bases. This CDR3 is built from 11 residues. CDR3 in amino acids: CASSLFTEAFF. The CDR3 coding sequence is TGTGCCAGCAGCTTATTCACTGAAGCTTTCTTT.

The chain joins TRBV4-1 to TRBJ2-1, with unresolved D. The V end was cut by 4 bases, the J end by 3 bases, with 10 bases between. Germline values: CDR1 MGHRA, CDR2 YSYEKL. CDR3 length equals 14 residues. CDR3 coding DNA: TGCGCCAGCAGCCGATTGTTGGTCTACAATGAGCAGTTCTTC. Encoded protein: CASSRLLVYNEQFF.

The chain employs TRBV27 and TRBJ2-6; no reliable D call. Germline CDR1 and CDR2: MNHEY and SMNVEV (reference sequence). There are 15 residues in the CDR3. V was clipped by 7 bases and J by 0 bases, with 10 bases between them. DNA of the CDR3: TGTGCCAGCACCCTGACACTCTCTGGGGCCAACGTCCTGACTTTC. This translates into CASTLTLSGANVLTF.

This clonotype was seen a handful of times. V is TRBV6-1 and J is TRBJ1-1, with a weak D call TRBD1 (5 bases). This CDR3 comprises 14 residues. Germline V gene sequence: CDR1 MNHNS, CDR2 SASEGT. The ends were cut back, 7 bases at V and 1 base at J, with 13 bases in the middle. The CDR3 DNA follows: TGTGCCAGCACCCCAGGGTGTTCGAACACTGAAGCTTTCTTT. It codes for CASTPGCSNTEAFF.

There are a few counts of this clonotype. The rearrangement uses TRBV20-1 and TRBJ2-2; TRBD2 is a possible D gene (7 bases). The CDR3 consists of 13 residues. The germline gives CDR1 DFQATT, CDR2 SNEGSKA (reference sequence). Trimming took 6 bases from V and 5 from J, leaving 13 bases between them. Here the CDR3 reads CSAAEGGTGELFF. In nucleotides, the CDR3 is TGCAGTGCCGCAGAGGGGGGGACCGGGGAGCTGTTTTTT.

The chain has TRBV11-3 and TRBJ2-1, with 7 nucleotides matching TRBD2. CDR3 length: 15 amino acids. Germline trimming cut 3 bases from V and 3 bases from J; bases unmatched to any gene: 5. CDR1 is SGHNT and CDR2 is YENEEA in the germline V gene. The CDR3 is CASSFEREGYNEQFF. The CDR3 nucleotides read TGTGCCAGCAGCTTCGAGAGGGAGGGCTACAATGAGCAGTTCTTC.

The rearrangement uses TRBV30 and TRBJ2-2, with TRBD1 matching over 8 bases. Trimming at V came to 5 bases and at J to 7 bases, leaving 6 bases not matched to a gene. Looked up from germline, CDR1 is GTSNPN and CDR2 is SVGIG (reference sequence). This CDR3 is 13 amino acids long. The CDR3 region has the DNA TGTGCCTGGGAATGGACAGGGCTCGGGGAGCTGTTTTTT. Encoded protein: CAWEWTGLGELFF.

V gene TRBV10-3 combines with J gene TRBJ2-5, with a weak D call TRBD2 (5 bases). In germline, CDR1 is ENHRY, CDR2 SYGVKD. The CDR3 is made up of 13 amino acids. V was clipped by 2 bases and J by 3 bases, with 7 bases between them. CDR3 sequence (DNA): TGTGCCATCAGTGAGATGGGAGAAGAGACCCAGTACTTC. The encoded protein is CAISEMGEETQYF.

A remark on this clonotype: A read error may account for a junction end that differs from germline. V is TRBV12-3 or TRBV12-4 and J is TRBJ2-2, with a possible D match to TRBD1 (5 bases). The CDR3 runs to 17 residues. The CDR3 region has the DNA TGTGCCAGCAGCCGTGGGGCCCTTTCCGCGAATACCGGGGAGCTGTTTTTT. Translation gives CASSRGALSANTGELFF.

In this sample, this clonotype turned up once. The chain recombines TRBV27 with TRBJ1-3; the D is unclear. CDR1 and CDR2 from the germline V gene are MNHEY and SMNVEV (reference sequence). This CDR3 is 14 amino acids long. The V end was cut by 4 bases, the J end by 0 bases, with 7 bases between. The CDR3 nucleotides read TGTGCCAGCAGTTCGCTGTCCTCTGGAAACACCATATATTTT. This codes for CASSSLSSGNTIYF.

This clonotype occurred a few times. The chain links TRBV2 to TRBJ2-7, with 7 bases identical to TRBD2. From germline, CDR1 is SNHLY and CDR2 FYNNEI. V lost 7 bases and J lost 3; bases outside the gene matches: 9. The CDR3 loop spans 14 amino acids. The CDR3 DNA is TGTGCCAGCAAGACTAGGGACTACATCTACGAGCAGTACTTC. Translation: CASKTRDYIYEQYF.

The rearrangement uses TRBV4-1 and TRBJ2-7, with D possibly matching TRBD1 (6 bases). This CDR3 region has 14 residues. Trimming removed 1 base at V and 3 bases at J, with 10 bases between. CDR1 is MGHRA and CDR2 is YSYEKL in the germline V gene. CDR3 bases: TGCGCCAGCAGCCAAGGCCAGGGACACTACGAGCAGTACTTC. Its translation is CASSQGQGHYEQYF.

This clonotype was seen repeatedly, ten times or more. The chain recombines TRBV7-9 with TRBJ2-5; 9 nucleotides align to TRBD2. The ends lost 4 bases at V and 2 bases at J; junction bases unmatched: 2. Germline V CDR1 and CDR2: SEHNR, FQNEAQ (reference sequence). This CDR3 is 14 amino acids long. The CDR3 loop is CASSSSGAQETQYF. The CDR3 nucleotides are TGTGCCAGCAGCTCTAGCGGGGCGCAAGAGACCCAGTACTTC.